This entry lists 22 T cell receptor beta chains sequenced from one sample in a study of CXCR3-negative and CXCR3-positive naive CD8 T cells. Libraries of TRB cDNA were made by 5' RACE and carried UMIs. Each CDR3 protein gets one entry in TCRdb, which reprocessed the 5' RACE reads and gives no DNA. Recorded here are about 130,000 distinct CDR3 sequences; the top ten clones represent roughly 0.31%. The material sequenced was naive CXCR3- CD8+ T cells from blood. Subset: CD45RO-CCR7+CD27+CD95- naive CD8+ T cells lacking CXCR3 (TNR3-). The source is a human donor in good health. Some clones in this sample may be carry-over from other donors' samples.

The J gene is TRBJ1-3, the V gene TRBV20-1; the TCRdb call, TRBD1, lacks DNA for checking. The CDR3 consists of 17 residues. CDR1 is DFQATT, CDR2 SNEGSKA, per germline (reference sequence). CDR3 residues: CSASLNPGLSSGNTIYF.

V gene TRBV7-9 combines with J gene TRBJ2-6; the TRBD1 assignment by TCRdb is unverifiable without DNA. Germline V gene sequence: CDR1 SEHNR, CDR2 FQNEAQ (reference sequence). The CDR3 has 16 residues. The CDR3 sequence: CASSLAQGMRANVLTF.

The V and J genes are TRBV29-1 and TRBJ2-4; TCRdb picks TRBD2, but there is no DNA to check that call. The CDR3 is made up of 12 amino acids. Germline CDR1 and CDR2: SQVTM and ANQGSEA. This CDR3 reads CSGGGGGNIQYF.

The chain uses TRBV13 and TRBJ2-1; TCRdb indicates TRBD2, and absent DNA this call remains unverified. Germline values: CDR1 PRHDT, CDR2 FYEKMQ (reference sequence). This CDR3 has 14 residues. This CDR3 reads CASSPAKSYNEQFF.

CDR3: CASSPLSTNYGYTF. The chain employs TRBV18 and TRBJ1-2. This CDR3 contains 14 residues. Germline loops: CDR1 KGHSH, CDR2 LQKENI. Full variable domain (missing parts from reference TRBV18 and TRBJ1-2): NAGVMQNPRHLVRRRGQEARLRCSPMKGHSHVYWYRQLPEEGLKFMVYLQKENIIDESGMPKERFSAEFPKEGPSILRIQQVVRGDSAAYFCASSPLSTNYGYTFGSGTRLTVV.

CDR3 protein: CASGLVGGADTEAFF. J is TRBJ1-1 and V is TRBV12-5. This CDR3 comprises 15 residues. The germline V gene has CDR1 LGHNT and CDR2 FRNRAP.

This sequence joins TRBV6-5 and TRBJ2-7; the TRBD1 assignment by TCRdb is unverifiable without DNA. Germline V gives CDR1 MNHEY, CDR2 SVGAGI. The CDR3 spans 16 residues. CDR3 sequence: CASSYSMGESSYEQYF.

The rearrangement links TRBV29-1 to TRBJ1-2; TCRdb proposes TRBD1, but this gene call is untestable without DNA. CDR3 length: 12 residues. Germline values: CDR1 SQVTM, CDR2 ANQGSEA. The CDR3 sequence is CSVSGQGDGYTF.

This chain's CDR3 is CASSGTVYEQYF. V gene TRBV6-2 or TRBV6-3 combines with J gene TRBJ2-7; the D call from TCRdb, TRBD1, cannot be confirmed without DNA. Germline-derived CDR1 and CDR2 are MNHEY and SVGEGT. The CDR3 extends over 12 amino acids.

The V and J genes are TRBV10-3 and TRBJ1-1; the D gene TCRdb calls, TRBD1, cannot be checked with no DNA. This CDR3 region has 12 residues. Germline V gene sequence: CDR1 ENHRY, CDR2 SYGVKD. CDR3 protein: CAISTGDTEAFF.

The chain links TRBV29-1 to TRBJ2-7; TCRdb proposes TRBD1, but this gene call is untestable without DNA. Germline CDR1 is SQVTM and CDR2 is ANQGSEA. CDR3 length: 13 residues. CDR3 sequence: CSVVQGHSYEQYF.

CDR3 protein: CASRPYDRGPRNEQFF. The chain joins TRBV2 to TRBJ2-1; TCRdb outputs TRBD1, but without DNA this stays unchecked. Germline-derived CDR1 and CDR2 are SNHLY and FYNNEI. CDR3 length equals 16 residues.

The V and J genes are TRBV12-3 or TRBV12-4 and TRBJ2-7; TCRdb returns TRBD1, unconfirmable since there is no DNA. The CDR3 has 14 residues. The CDR3 spells CASSPPGSSYEQYF.

The V and J genes are TRBV7-9 and TRBJ2-7; the TCRdb D gene call, TRBD1, has no DNA to confirm it. CDR3 length equals 15 residues. Germline CDR1 SEHNR, CDR2 FQNEAQ (reference sequence). The CDR3 sequence: CASSSPGTGGYEQYF.

This chain links TRBV12-3 or TRBV12-4 with TRBJ2-5; as DNA is missing, the TRBD2 call by TCRdb cannot be tested. The CDR3 length is 16 residues. CDR3 amino acids: CASSLSNRAITRTQYF.

The chain uses TRBV5-6 and TRBJ2-7; TCRdb's D call, TRBD1, is unchecked because there is no DNA. Germline V gives CDR1 SGHDT, CDR2 YYEEEE. The CDR3 has 14 residues. The CDR3: CASSSGTSTYEQYF.

The genes are TRBV4-3 and TRBJ2-1; checking the TCRdb D call of TRBD1 is not possible without DNA. The CDR3 consists of 16 residues. Germline V gene lookup returns CDR1 LGHNA and CDR2 YSLEER. CDR3 amino acids: CASSQDMGQPYNEQFF.

The J gene is TRBJ1-5, the V gene TRBV27. Per the germline V gene, CDR1 is MNHEY and CDR2 is SMNVEV (reference sequence). This CDR3 is built from 14 residues. CDR3 sequence: CASGFGVSNQPQHF.

The chain combines TRBV20-1 with TRBJ2-1; TCRdb proposes TRBD2, but this gene call is untestable without DNA. Germline CDR1 is DFQATT and CDR2 is SNEGSKA (reference sequence). CDR3 length: 18 residues. The CDR3 loop reads CSARDGELAGASNNEQFF.

This chain links TRBV29-1 with TRBJ2-7; lacking DNA, the TRBD2 call made by TCRdb goes unchecked. CDR1 SQVTM and CDR2 ANQGSEA come from the germline V gene. The CDR3 extends over 16 amino acids. Here the CDR3 reads CSVEVSGTSGTGEQYF.

This chain joins TRBV9 and TRBJ2-2. There are 13 residues in the CDR3. CDR1 and CDR2 from the germline V gene are SGDLS and YYNGEE. The CDR3 loop reads CASSVEGTGELFF.

The chain couples TRBV4-1 to TRBJ2-6. Germline V lookup: CDR1 MGHRA, CDR2 YSYEKL. The CDR3 sequence is 15 residues long. The CDR3 loop is CASSGPGVGANVLTF.